The 2 T cell receptor beta chains reported below all come from one sample, sequenced in a study of Ad26.COV2.S vaccination and SARS-CoV-2 variants. The assay was immunoSEQ multiplex PCR, and TCRdb's table has in-frame clones only and misses some. The sample shows 300,000 to 400,000 clones, more than 75% of them seen only once. The treatment: over 15 received Ad26.COV2.S at low or high dose, single or two shots; about 5 received placebo; per-sample allocation not given. Vaccine and placebo recipients were sampled on day 63 after the first injection. The sequencing used peripheral blood, collected in a trial of Ad26.COV2.S vaccine versus placebo. The source of these receptors is a person between 18 and 59 years old who received the Ad26.COV2.S COVID-19 vaccine or a placebo.

J is TRBJ1-5 and V is TRBV6-1; D possibly corresponds to TRBD1 (5 bases). Trimming pared 3 bases from V and 6 bases from J, leaving 24 bases between. The CDR3 is made up of 18 amino acids. Germline CDR1 reads MNHNS; CDR2 reads SASEGT. CDR3 protein: CASSDPLGVGPGGQPQHF. The CDR3 region has the DNA TGTGCCAGCAGTGACCCCCTGGGGGTGGGGCCCGGGGGTCAGCCCCAGCATTTT.

CDR3 DNA sequence: TGTGCCAGCAGTGTAGTCGCAGGAGAGTCCCAGCCCCAGCATTTT. Residues: CASSVVAGESQPQHF. The rearrangement links TRBV6-4 to TRBJ1-5; D is ambiguous. V was cut by 4 bases and J by 7 bases, with 17 bases left in between. The CDR3 loop spans 15 amino acids. In germline, CDR1 is MRHNA, CDR2 SNTAGT.